This record looks at one TCR beta chain sequence and its context. Antigen: not known. The data derive from a study of Ad26.COV2.S vaccination and SARS-CoV-2 variants. TCRdb's table, derived via immunoSEQ multiplex PCR, lists solely in-frame clones and lacks some. Counted here are under 500,000 clones, around 92% occurring once; the ten biggest clones make up more than 1.5%. General study results and limits: Non-spike TCR breadth showed similarity between vaccine and placebo recipients. Ad26.COV2.S recipients had broader spike-specific TCRs (P = 0.0014).

In germline, CDR1 is LGHNT, CDR2 FRNRAP. V lost 8 bases, J lost 2 bases, and 12 bases lay in between. This CDR3 has 13 amino acids. Treatment specified: some 19 received Ad26.COV2.S at low or high dose, single or two shots; roughly 5 received placebo; per-sample allocation not given. At day 63 after the first vaccine or placebo injection, samples were drawn. Sequences were derived from peripheral blood, sampled in a trial of Ad26.COV2.S vaccine versus placebo. The genes are TRBV12-5 and TRBJ2-5; unclear D gene. This receptor was identified in a person aged 18-65 years who received the Ad26.COV2.S COVID-19 vaccine or a placebo. CDR3 protein: CASKRTAQETQYF. The CDR3 nucleotides are TGTGCTAGTAAAAGGACGGCTCAAGAGACCCAGTACTTC.